This is a list of T cell receptor beta chains from one sample in a study of blood T cell repertoires in COVID-19. The repertoire was sequenced with immunoSEQ multiplex PCR; TCRdb's copy has only in-frame clones and lacks some. The sample has roughly 100,000 clones; over 70% are singletons. Sequencing was carried out using peripheral blood. The receptors stem from a human donor with acute or convalescent COVID-19. The donor label of this sample is uncertain. The CDR3 runs from the conserved cysteine through the conserved F or W. The D gene is left open where the match is weak. Clone size is shown for a subset of rows, as once, few, many or a class of expanded clone.

V gene: TRBV25-1
clone size: -
J gene: TRBJ1-1
D gene: -
CDR3 protein: CASSGGSTTNTEAFF
CDR3 DNA: TGTGCCAGCAGTGGAGGGAGTACCACGAACACTGAAGCTTTCTTT

V gene: TRBV2
clone size: -
J gene: TRBJ2-7
D gene: -
CDR3 protein: CASTTQGKGYEQYF
CDR3 DNA: TGTGCCAGCACTACACAGGGAAAGGGCTACGAGCAGTACTTC

V gene: TRBV5-1
clone size: -
J gene: TRBJ2-3
D gene: -
CDR3 protein: CASTPGGPDTQYF
CDR3 DNA: TGCGCCAGCACCCCTGGAGGGCCAGATACGCAGTATTTT

V gene: TRBV9
clone size: -
J gene: TRBJ2-5
D gene: TRBD1
CDR3 protein: CASSIGTANQETQYF
CDR3 DNA: TGTGCCAGCAGCATAGGGACAGCCAACCAAGAGACCCAGTACTTC

V gene: TRBV3-1/TRBV3-2
clone size: -
J gene: TRBJ1-6
D gene: -
CDR3 protein: CASSQGTPNSPLHF
CDR3 DNA: TGTGCCAGCAGCCAAGGGACACCCAATTCACCCCTCCACTTT

V gene: TRBV7-6
clone size: once
J gene: TRBJ2-1
D gene: TRBD2
CDR3 protein: CASSLESGGADYNEQFF
CDR3 DNA: TGTGCCAGCAGCTTAGAGAGCGGGGGGGCCGATTACAATGAGCAGTTCTTC

V gene: TRBV5-6
clone size: -
J gene: TRBJ1-2
D gene: -
CDR3 protein: CASSPTGSWSYGYTF
CDR3 DNA: TGTGCCAGCAGCCCCACGGGGAGTTGGAGCTATGGCTACACCTTC

V gene: TRBV7-9
clone size: -
J gene: TRBJ2-5
D gene: -
CDR3 protein: CASSRGSYSQETQYF
CDR3 DNA: TGTGCCAGCAGCCGGGGGTCCTATTCTCAAGAGACCCAGTACTTC

V gene: TRBV18
clone size: -
J gene: TRBJ2-3
D gene: -
CDR3 protein: CASSPRHPPDTQYF
CDR3 DNA: TGTGCCAGCTCACCCAGGCACCCACCAGATACGCAGTATTTT

V gene: TRBV6-1
clone size: few
J gene: TRBJ2-5
D gene: -
CDR3 protein: CASSEWAQETQYF
CDR3 DNA: TGTGCCAGCAGTGAATGGGCCCAAGAGACCCAGTACTTC

V gene: TRBV5-6
clone size: -
J gene: TRBJ2-5
D gene: -
CDR3 protein: CASSSPLGAGETQYF
CDR3 DNA: TGTGCCAGCAGCTCCCCTCTGGGAGCGGGTGAGACCCAGTACTTC